This TCR beta chain derives from a study of cytotoxic CD8 clonotypes in ibrutinib-treated CLL. With regard to this clone: As yet, its antigen is unknown.

This table comes from immunoSEQ multiplex PCR, and its TCRdb copy is limited to in-frame clones, with some not included. This table holds some 200,000 clones, roughly 79% found once. General study findings and limits: Clonality was higher at ibrutinib response and returned toward baseline at progression.

The sequences come from PBMCs, collected after 12 months of ibrutinib treatment. This TCR was sampled from a human donor with chronic lymphocytic leukemia.

CDR3 bases: TGTGCCAGCAGATCTACAGTGACAGGGAATTCGGATGAGCAGTTCTTC. Translated, it gives CASRSTVTGNSDEQFF. The V gene is TRBV6-6, the J gene TRBJ2-1, with 7 bases aligning to TRBD1. Germline trimming cut 6 bases from V and 8 bases from J; bases unmatched to any gene: 16. Per germline, CDR1 MNHNY and CDR2 SVGAGI (reference sequence). This CDR3 contains 16 residues.